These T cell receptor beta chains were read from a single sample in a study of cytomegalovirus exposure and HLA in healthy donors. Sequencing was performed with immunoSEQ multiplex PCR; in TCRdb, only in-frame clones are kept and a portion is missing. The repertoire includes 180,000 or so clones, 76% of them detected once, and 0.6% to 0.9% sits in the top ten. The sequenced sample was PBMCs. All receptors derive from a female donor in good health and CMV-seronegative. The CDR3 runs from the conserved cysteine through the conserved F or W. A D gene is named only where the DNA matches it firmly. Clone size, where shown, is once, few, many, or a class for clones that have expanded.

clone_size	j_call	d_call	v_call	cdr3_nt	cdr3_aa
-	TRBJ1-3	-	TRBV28	TGTGCCAGCAGTTTGCTGAGCTCTGGAAACACCATATATTTT	CASSLLSSGNTIYF
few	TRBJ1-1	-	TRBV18	TGTGCCAGCTCACCACTAGAGGGAATGAACACTGAAGCTTTCTTT	CASSPLEGMNTEAFF
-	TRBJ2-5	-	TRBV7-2	TGTGCCAGCAGCTTTGGGCTAGCGGAGACCCAGTACTTC	CASSFGLAETQYF
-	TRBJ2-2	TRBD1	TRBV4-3	TGCGCCAGCAGCCAAGATCTTTCGGGACAGTACACCGGGGAGCTGTTTTTT	CASSQDLSGQYTGELFF
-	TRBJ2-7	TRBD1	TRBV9	TGTGCCAGCAGCAAAACAGGGGGTTCCTACGAGCAGTACTTC	CASSKTGGSYEQYF
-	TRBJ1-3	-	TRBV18	TGTGCCAGCTCTACTTCTTGGAGGAGCTCTGGAAACACCATATATTTT	CASSTSWRSSGNTIYF
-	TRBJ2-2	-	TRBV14	TGTGCCAGCAGCCAATTCGGGACCGGGGAGCTGTTTTTT	CASSQFGTGELFF
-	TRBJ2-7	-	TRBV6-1	TGTGCCAGCAGTGAAGCATATGGAGTCTCCGAGCAGTACTTC	CASSEAYGVSEQYF
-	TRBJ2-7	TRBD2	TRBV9	TGTGCCAGCAGCGTAGAAGGGCGGGAGATCTACGAGCAGTACTTC	CASSVEGREIYEQYF
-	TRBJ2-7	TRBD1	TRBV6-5	TGTGCCAGCAGCTCCCTAGGGGACAGATACTACGAGCAGTACTTC	CASSSLGDRYYEQYF
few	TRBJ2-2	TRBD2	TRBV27	TGTGCCAGCAGGCTAGGACTAGCGGTAAACACCGGGGAGCTGTTTTTT	CASRLGLAVNTGELFF
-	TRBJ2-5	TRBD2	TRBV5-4	TGTGCCAGCAGCCATGGACTAGCGGGGGGAAGAGAGACCCAGTACTTC	CASSHGLAGGRETQYF
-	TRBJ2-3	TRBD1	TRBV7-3	TGTGCCAGCAGCTTAGATGGGACAGGGGGTGATACGCAGTATTTT	CASSLDGTGGDTQYF
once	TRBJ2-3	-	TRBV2	TGTGCCAGCAGTGGTCGTACGCAGTATTTT	CASSGRTQYF
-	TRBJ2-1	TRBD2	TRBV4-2	TGTGCCAGCAGCCAAGTAAGATCCGGGGGGGCCTATGAGCAGTTCTTC	CASSQVRSGGAYEQFF
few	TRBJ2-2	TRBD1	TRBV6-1	TGTGCCAGCAGTATCGACAGGGTGGGAACCGGGGAGCTGTTTTTT	CASSIDRVGTGELFF
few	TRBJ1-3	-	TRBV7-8	TGTGCCAGCAGCTTAGCTCGGCCAGGGATTGGAAACACCATATATTTT	CASSLARPGIGNTIYF
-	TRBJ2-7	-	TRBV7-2	TGTGCCAGCAGCTTTCAAAGGAGCGGGTACTACGAGCAGTACTTC	CASSFQRSGYYEQYF
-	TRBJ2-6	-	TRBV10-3	TGTGCCATCAGTGAGTCGGGTGGGCTTGGGGCCAACGTCCTGACTTTC	CAISESGGLGANVLTF
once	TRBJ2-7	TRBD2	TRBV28	TGTGCCAGCAGTCCGCCTCGAGGGCTAGCGGCGTACGAGCAGTACTTC	CASSPPRGLAAYEQYF
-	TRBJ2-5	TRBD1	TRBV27	TGTGCCAGCAGGTACTCGACAGGGACCCAAGAGACCCAGTACTTC	CASRYSTGTQETQYF
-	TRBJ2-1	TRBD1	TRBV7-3	TGTGCCAGCAGCTCGACAGGGGATTCCTACAATGAGCAGTTCTTC	CASSSTGDSYNEQFF
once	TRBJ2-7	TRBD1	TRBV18	TGTGCCAGCTCACCACGACAGGGGTCCCACGAGCAGTACTTC	CASSPRQGSHEQYF
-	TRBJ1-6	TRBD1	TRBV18	TGTGCCAGCTCACCACTGGGACAGAATCCCTCCTATAATTCACCCCTCCACTTT	CASSPLGQNPSYNSPLHF
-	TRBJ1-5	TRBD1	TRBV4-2	TGTGCCAGCAGCCAAGCGGAGACAGGGGTCAATCAGCCCCAGCATTTT	CASSQAETGVNQPQHF
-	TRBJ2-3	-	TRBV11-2	TGTGCCAGCAGCCAGATGAGACTCACAGATACGCAGTATTTT	CASSQMRLTDTQYF
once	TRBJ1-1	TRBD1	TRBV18	TGTGCCAGCTCACCGCCGCTGGGGACAGGGAACACTGAAGCTTTCTTT	CASSPPLGTGNTEAFF
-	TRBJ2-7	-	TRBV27	TGTGCCAGCAGTTCTCCCCCCCACGAGCAGTACTTC	CASSSPPHEQYF
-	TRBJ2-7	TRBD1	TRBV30	TGTGCCTGGAGTAAGGGGGCCTCCTACGAGCAGTACTTC	CAWSKGASYEQYF
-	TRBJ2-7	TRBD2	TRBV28	TGTGCCAGCAGTACCCCGGGGGGATACGAGCAGTACTTC	CASSTPGGYEQYF
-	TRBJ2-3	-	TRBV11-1	TGTGCCAGCAGCTTAGCCGTGGGTAGCGTAGCAGATACGCAGTATTTT	CASSLAVGSVADTQYF
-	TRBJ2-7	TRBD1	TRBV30	TGTGCCTGGGAAGGGGCGGGACAGGGGGCCTACGAGCAGTACTTC	CAWEGAGQGAYEQYF
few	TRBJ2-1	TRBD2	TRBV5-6	TGTGCCAGCAGCTCCCCGGGAGGGTCCTACAATGAGCAGTTCTTC	CASSSPGGSYNEQFF
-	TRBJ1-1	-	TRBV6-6	TGTGCCAGCAGTTACTCGACAGGCATGAACACTGAAGCTTTCTTT	CASSYSTGMNTEAFF
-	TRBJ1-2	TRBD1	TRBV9	TGTGCCAGCAGCCTCAGTGGGACAGGGGGTAACTATGGCTACACCTTC	CASSLSGTGGNYGYTF
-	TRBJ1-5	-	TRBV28	TGTGCCAGCAGTTTATTATGGCGGGGGGCCAGGCAGCCCCAGCATTTT	CASSLLWRGARQPQHF
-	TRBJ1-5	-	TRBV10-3	TGTGCCATCAGTGGGCGACGAGGCGATCAGCCCCAGCATTTT	CAISGRRGDQPQHF
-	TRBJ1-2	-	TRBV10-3	TGTGCCATCAGTGCTGGAGGTGGAGGCTATGGCTACACCTTC	CAISAGGGGYGYTF
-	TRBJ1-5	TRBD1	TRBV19	TGTGCCAGTAGTATCCCCGGCAGGGGGCGAGGGAATCAGCCCCAGCATTTT	CASSIPGRGRGNQPQHF
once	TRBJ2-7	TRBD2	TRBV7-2	TGTGCCAGCAGCCCCCGCCTAACTAGCGGGAATGCGTTC	CASSPRLTSGNAF
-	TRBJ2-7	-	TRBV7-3	TGTGCCAGCAGCTCCAGGACGGGGAAAGAGCAGTACTTC	CASSSRTGKEQYF
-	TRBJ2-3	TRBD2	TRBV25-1	TGTGCCAGCAGTGAAGGGACTAGCGGGGGCACGCAGTATTTT	CASSEGTSGGTQYF
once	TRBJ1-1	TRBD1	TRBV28	TGTGCCAGCAGTTTAAAGGGGGCGGAAGCTTTCTTT	CASSLKGAEAFF
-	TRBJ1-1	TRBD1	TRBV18	TGTGCCAGCTCACAACAGGGGGGGAACACTGAAGCTTTCTTT	CASSQQGGNTEAFF
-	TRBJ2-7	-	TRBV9	TGTGCCAGCAGCAAAGGGGGGGGACAGGGGATCGCTAGCGGGAGCTACGAGCAGTACTTC	CASSKGGGQGIASGSYEQYF
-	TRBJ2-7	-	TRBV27	TGTGCCAGCAGTTTAGTCATGACAGCCGCCTACGAGCAGTACTTC	CASSLVMTAAYEQYF